The 18 T cell receptor beta chains given below trace back to one sample, sequenced in a study of control samples from healthy donors and cancer patients. Only in-frame clones appear in the TCRdb table, and some are missing; sequencing was by immunoSEQ multiplex PCR. The table shows about 150,000 clones, with almost 90% occurring only once. Material: blood. These receptors were taken from a man younger than 35 in good health.

The chain couples TRBV7-2 to TRBJ1-3; D not certain. The CDR3 consists of 15 residues. Trimming pared 1 base from V and 0 bases from J, leaving 7 bases between. CDR1 is SGHTA, CDR2 FQGNSA, per germline. The CDR3 nucleotides read TGTGCCAGCAGCTTAGGCGGAAGCTCTGGAAACACCATATATTTT. It yields the protein CASSLGGSSGNTIYF.

The rearrangement links TRBV5-5 to TRBJ1-4; D possibly corresponds to TRBD1 (5 bases). Germline V gene sequence: CDR1 SGHKS, CDR2 YYEKEE (reference sequence). V lost 4 bases and J 3 bases, leaving 13 bases between the germline ends. The CDR3 has 15 amino acids. CDR3 DNA: TGTGCCAGCAGCCCCAGGGTTTTGGCTAATGAAAAACTGTTTTTT. It specifies CASSPRVLANEKLFF.

V is TRBV6-2 or TRBV6-3 and J is TRBJ1-1; D is unclear. Germline V gene lookup returns CDR1 MNHEY and CDR2 SVGEGT. V dropped 5 bases and J dropped 6 bases, with 16 bases sitting between them. CDR3 length equals 14 residues. CDR3: CASSKPGSLAEAFF. DNA of the CDR3: TGTGCCAGCAGTAAACCCGGGTCTTTGGCTGAAGCTTTCTTT.

The chain joins TRBV7-9 to TRBJ1-2, with no clear D. This CDR3 has 17 amino acids. V was cut by 6 bases and J by 8 bases, with 28 bases left in between. From germline, CDR1 is SEHNR and CDR2 FQNEAQ (reference sequence). CDR3 amino acids: CASRKGQVGGFDLGYTF. In nucleotides, the CDR3 is TGTGCCAGCAGGAAAGGGCAGGTTGGTGGGTTCGATCTCGGCTACACCTTC.

This clone was counted between two and nine times. The V and J genes are TRBV5-1 and TRBJ2-2, with 9 bases aligning to TRBD2. Per germline, CDR1 SGHRS and CDR2 YFSETQ. Trimming took 2 bases from V and 5 from J; bases not matched to a gene: 4. This CDR3 region has 15 residues. CDR3 bases: TGCGCCAGCAGCTTAGTAGCGGGGGAAACCGGGGAGCTGTTTTTT. It specifies CASSLVAGETGELFF.

The CDR3: CASKGTGGKDTEAFF. The CDR3 DNA reads TGTGCCAGCAAAGGGACAGGGGGGAAGGACACTGAAGCTTTCTTT. The J gene is TRBJ1-1, the V gene TRBV5-8, with 11 bases aligning to TRBD1. J was trimmed by 3 bases and V by 6 bases; bases with no gene match: 7. The length of the CDR3 is 15 residues. The germline V gene encodes CDR1 SGHTS and CDR2 YDEGEE.

The chain couples TRBV5-4 to TRBJ2-5; D is perhaps TRBD1 (6 bases). The CDR3 is 15 residues long. V was shortened by 4 bases and J by 2 bases, with 15 bases between the two germline ends. The germline gives CDR1 SGHNT, CDR2 YYREEE (reference sequence). The CDR3 DNA follows: TGTGCCAGCAGCCCGCGAGGGGGTCCGCAAGAGACCCAGTACTTC. It yields the protein CASSPRGGPQETQYF.

This clone was seen only once. CDR3 in DNA: TGTGCCAGCAGCACCACAGGGGGCTACGAGCAGTACTTC. This translates into CASSTTGGYEQYF. V and J are TRBV7-2 and TRBJ2-7; TRBD1 matches 8 bases. V trimming: 5 bases; J trimming: 3 bases; junction bases outside the gene matches: 3. The CDR3 runs 13 residues. The germline CDR1 and CDR2 sequences are SGHTA and FQGNSA. The full variable domain, with the rest looked up from reference TRBV7-2 and TRBJ2-7, is GAGVSQSPSNKVTEKGKDVELRCDPISGHTALYWYRQSLGQGLEFLIYFQGNSAPDKSGLPSDRFSAERTGGSVSTLTIQRTQQEDSAVYLCASSTTGGYEQYFGPGTRLTVT.

The CDR3 region has the DNA TGTGCCAGCAGCCGGACGGATCCGCTTTCCTACGAGCAGTACTTC. Translated: CASSRTDPLSYEQYF. The genes are TRBV6-2 or TRBV6-3 and TRBJ2-7; D unresolved. V lost 6 bases and J lost 1, with 16 bases in between. The CDR3 runs 15 residues. Germline V gene lookup returns CDR1 MNHEY and CDR2 SVGEGT.

V usage is TRBV2 and J usage is TRBJ2-6; 7 nucleotides match TRBD1. The CDR3 sequence is 16 residues long. Germline V CDR1 and CDR2: SNHLY, FYNNEI. V shed 6 bases and J 4 bases; nucleotides not matched to a gene: 9. The CDR3 DNA sequence: TGTGCCAGCAGCCCGACAGGGTTTGGAGGGGCCAACGTCCTGACTTTC. It specifies CASSPTGFGGANVLTF.

V is TRBV6-5 and J is TRBJ1-2; 8 nucleotides match TRBD1. Germline V CDR1 and CDR2: MNHEY, SVGAGI. Unmatched junction bases numbered 3, after V lost 3 bases and J lost 6 bases. CDR3 size: 13 residues. The CDR3 DNA sequence: TGTGCCAGCAGTTATCAGGGGGCGGATGGCTACACCTTC. This sequence encodes CASSYQGADGYTF.

The chain carries TRBV5-6 and TRBJ2-7; D is ambiguous. The CDR3 extends over 15 amino acids. The V gene lost 3 bases and the J gene lost 0 bases, with 13 bases spanning the gap. Looked up from germline, CDR1 is SGHDT and CDR2 is YYEEEE. CDR3 nucleotides: TGTGCCAGCAGCTCCTTCGGCGGATACTCCTACGAGCAGTACTTC. Protein product: CASSSFGGYSYEQYF.

To note about this clone: The identical CDR3 is also encoded by other nucleotide sequences in the sample. This rearrangement joins TRBV6-4 to TRBJ2-3; 10 bases line up with TRBD1. CDR1 is MRHNA, CDR2 SNTAGT, per germline. Trimming cost V 3 bases and J 4 bases; bases outside gene matches: 1. The CDR3 covers 14 residues. CDR3 loop: CASSEGQGADTQYF. CDR3 in DNA: TGTGCCAGCAGTGAAGGACAGGGGGCAGATACGCAGTATTTT.

The chain employs TRBV27 and TRBJ2-1; tentative D call: TRBD1 (6 bases). CDR3 length: 17 residues. The V gene lost 6 bases and the J gene lost 0 bases, with 18 bases spanning the gap. Germline-derived CDR1 and CDR2 are MNHEY and SMNVEV (reference sequence). DNA for the CDR3: TGTGCCAGCAGCAGAAGGGACAACCGACGCTCCTACAATGAGCAGTTCTTC. It is translated as CASSRRDNRRSYNEQFF.

This rearrangement joins TRBV5-1 to TRBJ1-1, with 7 bases aligning to TRBD1. Germline assignment: CDR1 SGHRS and CDR2 YFSETQ. The CDR3 has 12 residues. V shed 2 bases, J shed 8 bases, and the junction held 3 bases outside the gene matches. CDR3 DNA: TGCGCCAGCAGCTTCAGACAGGGCGAAGCTTTCTTT. As protein: CASSFRQGEAFF.

The V call is TRBV2, the J call TRBJ2-3, with 7 bases lining up with TRBD2. This CDR3 has 17 residues. J gave up 0 bases and V 6 bases, and 12 bases lay outside the gene matches. Per the germline V gene, CDR1 is SNHLY and CDR2 is FYNNEI. The CDR3 DNA is TGTGCCAGCAGCCGCCCGGCTAGCGGACCTAGCACAGATACGCAGTATTTT. This gives the protein CASSRPASGPSTDTQYF.

This rearrangement joins TRBV27 to TRBJ2-1, with D perhaps TRBD1 or TRBD2 (5 bases each). The CDR3 totals 13 residues. Germline CDR1 MNHEY, CDR2 SMNVEV (reference sequence). Deletions cut 4 bases from V and 9 bases from J, with 13 bases between. This CDR3 reads CASSSLRDAEQFF. For the CDR3, the DNA is TGTGCCAGCAGTTCACTCAGGGACGCTGAGCAGTTCTTC.

The V gene is TRBV7-2, the J gene TRBJ2-1; TRBD2 matches at 8 bases. V lost 2 bases to trimming and J lost 0 bases; unmatched junction nucleotides: 0. This CDR3 spans 15 amino acids. Germline-derived CDR1 and CDR2 are SGHTA and FQGNSA. Written as DNA, the CDR3 is TGTGCCAGCAGCTTAAGCGGGGGCTCCTACAATGAGCAGTTCTTC. This sequence encodes CASSLSGGSYNEQFF.